The 24 T cell receptor beta chains given below trace back to one sample, sequenced in a study of T-cell reconstitution after alpha-beta-depleted transplantation in children. The TCRbeta library incorporated unique molecular identifiers. TCRdb itself ran the PCR reads through MiXCR, one entry per CDR3 protein. The sample carries 130,000 to 150,000 distinct CDR3 sequences, 8.8% recorded once. The source material was PBMCs, mostly from graft donor cells, sampled 180 days after TCRalphabeta/CD19-depleted stem cell transplant. These receptors originate from a female patient between 2 and 15 years old who had a stem cell transplant for congenital amegakaryocytic thrombocytopenia, so the T cells may come from the graft donor.

Ten or more counts support this clonotype. The chain is built from TRBV20-1 and TRBJ1-5; D gene uncertain. Per germline, CDR1 DFQATT and CDR2 SNEGSKA (reference sequence). Trimming took 5 bases from V and 1 from J, leaving 9 bases between them. The CDR3 is 13 amino acids. The CDR3 nucleotides are TGCAGTGCTCCCCCTGGGAGCAATCAGCCCCAGCATTTT. This translates into CSAPPGSNQPQHF.

In its sample, this clonotype was seen many times. The gene calls are TRBV20-1 and TRBJ1-1; 9 bases are a match to TRBD1. Per the germline V gene, CDR1 is DFQATT and CDR2 is SNEGSKA (reference sequence). J lost 0 bases, V lost 6 bases, and 5 bases had no gene match. This CDR3 has 14 residues. The CDR3 reads CSAGTGPMNTEAFF. For the CDR3, the DNA is TGCAGTGCCGGGACAGGGCCTATGAACACTGAAGCTTTCTTT.

This clonotype was recorded at least ten times. The chain uses TRBV12-3 or TRBV12-4 and TRBJ2-3; 8 bases line up with TRBD1. V lost 8 bases and J lost 0; bases outside the gene matches: 4. The length of the CDR3 is 14 residues. CDR3 residues: CASRTGPSTDTQYF. The DNA for the CDR3 is TGTGCCAGCCGGACAGGGCCTAGCACAGATACGCAGTATTTT.

This clonotype was picked up a small number of times. V is TRBV20-1 and J is TRBJ1-3; D gene ambiguous. V was trimmed by 1 base and J by 4 bases, leaving 11 bases between them. The length of the CDR3 is 14 residues. Germline V gives CDR1 DFQATT, CDR2 SNEGSKA (reference sequence). This CDR3 is CSARAGVRGNTIYF. DNA for the CDR3: TGCAGTGCTAGAGCTGGAGTGAGAGGAAACACCATATATTTT.

This clonotype has at least ten counts. The chain combines TRBV12-3 or TRBV12-4 with TRBJ2-1; the D gene is possibly TRBD2 (6 bases). CDR3 length: 17 amino acids. Trimming left V 5 bases short and J 0 bases short, with 17 bases between. CDR3 nucleotide sequence: TGTGCCAGCAGTCCGAGCGGAGGGCCGGTCTCCTACAATGAGCAGTTCTTC. This encodes CASSPSGGPVSYNEQFF.

The chain uses TRBV27 and TRBJ2-1, with 11 bases lining up with TRBD2. The V and J ends lost 5 bases and 4 bases, in that order; junction bases with no gene match: 7. The CDR3 runs 16 residues. CDR1 and CDR2 from the germline V gene are MNHEY and SMNVEV (reference sequence). CDR3 region: CASSAAGTSGYNEQFF. The CDR3 bases are TGTGCCAGCAGTGCTGCCGGGACTAGCGGATACAATGAGCAGTTCTTC.

Ten or more counts support this clonotype. The chain employs TRBV5-5 and TRBJ2-1, with 7 nucleotides matching TRBD2. After removal of 3 bases from V and 4 bases from J, the junction contained 7 bases not matched to a gene. CDR1 is SGHKS, CDR2 YYEKEE, per germline (reference sequence). The CDR3 has 15 amino acids. This CDR3 reads CASSSRGERYNEQFF. DNA for the CDR3: TGTGCCAGCAGCTCTCGGGGGGAGAGGTACAATGAGCAGTTCTTC.

The V and J genes are TRBV10-3 and TRBJ2-1; D may be TRBD2 (7 bases). Germline values: CDR1 ENHRY, CDR2 SYGVKD. V lost 5 bases, J lost 5 bases, and 13 bases lay in between. CDR3 size: 14 residues. The CDR3 region has the DNA TGTGCCATCAGTAGGGGGGGGATGAACAATGAGCAGTTCTTC. Its translation: CAISRGGMNNEQFF.

This clonotype occurred many times. The gene calls are TRBV2 and TRBJ1-2; 9 bases match TRBD1. There are 22 residues in the CDR3. Germline V gene data show CDR1 as SNHLY and CDR2 as FYNNEI. J lost 3 bases, V lost 3 bases, and 26 bases had no gene match. The CDR3 DNA reads TGTGCCAGCAGTGAGACAGGGGGGATTGAAGTCCCCCGTAGACACCGCTACTATGGCTACACCTTC. This codes for CASSETGGIEVPRRHRYYGYTF. Combining the CDR3 with reference TRBV2 and TRBJ1-2 gives the whole variable domain EPEVTQTPSHQVTQMGQEVILRCVPISNHLYFYWYRQILGQKVEFLVSFYNNEISEKSEIFDDQFSVERPDGSNFTLKIRSTKLEDSAMYFCASSETGGIEVPRRHRYYGYTFGSGTRLTVV.

The V call is TRBV12-3 or TRBV12-4, the J call TRBJ2-3; 16 positions match TRBD2. J gave up 3 bases and V 2 bases, and 2 bases lay outside the gene matches. This CDR3 is built from 17 residues. The CDR3: CASSLWGLAGGTDTQYF. CDR3 coding DNA: TGTGCCAGCAGTTTATGGGGACTAGCGGGAGGGACAGATACGCAGTATTTT.

This clonotype was seen a few times. DNA for the CDR3: TGTGCCAGCTCACCGGGACAGGTGAACACCGGGGAGCTGTTTTTT. Translated: CASSPGQVNTGELFF. The gene calls are TRBV18 and TRBJ2-2; the match to TRBD1 covers 8 bases. Germline-derived CDR1 and CDR2 are KGHSH and LQKENI. Trimming at V came to 3 bases and at J to 1 base, leaving 1 base not matched to a gene. The CDR3 spans 15 residues.

To note about this clonotype: A much larger clone lies a single base off, so this may be a read error. This sequence joins TRBV12-3 or TRBV12-4 and TRBJ2-6; D might be TRBD1 (5 bases). CDR3 length: 18 residues. CDR3 loop: CARSYGEDSLSGANVLTF. The CDR3 region has the DNA TGTGCCCGCAGTTACGGCGAAGACAGTCTCTCTGGGGCCAACGTCCTGACTTTC.

V gene TRBV11-2 combines with J gene TRBJ2-1, with no clear D. The CDR3 spans 12 residues. CDR1 SGHAT and CDR2 FQNNGV come from the germline V gene. V lost 3 bases and J lost 8, with 8 bases in between. The CDR3, as DNA: TGTGCCAGCAGCTTTGACATCTATGAGCAGTTCTTC. Its translation is CASSFDIYEQFF. Supplemented by reference TRBV11-2 and TRBJ2-1, the full variable domain reads EAGVAQSPRYKIIEKRQSVAFWCNPISGHATLYWYQQILGQGPKLLIQFQNNGVVDDSQLPKDRFSAERLKGVDSTLKIQPAKLEDSAVYLCASSFDIYEQFFGPGTRLTVL.

This clonotype was seen a few times. V is TRBV6-1 and J is TRBJ1-5; unclear D gene. Trimming took 0 bases from V and 6 from J, leaving 12 bases between them. The CDR3 covers 15 residues. Germline V lookup: CDR1 MNHNS, CDR2 SASEGT. The CDR3: CASSEASGLFQPQHF. As DNA, the CDR3 is TGTGCCAGCAGTGAAGCTTCCGGGCTTTTTCAGCCCCAGCATTTT.

This clonotype was counted at least ten times. V is TRBV30 and J is TRBJ2-7, with D tentatively TRBD1 or TRBD2 (5 bases each). Germline loops: CDR1 GTSNPN, CDR2 SVGIG (reference sequence). V lost 1 base and J 3 bases, leaving 16 bases between the germline ends. This CDR3 region has 15 residues. CDR3 region: CAWSAPRDGHYEQYF. The DNA of the CDR3 is TGTGCCTGGAGTGCTCCCCGGGACGGGCACTACGAGCAGTACTTC.

The table lists this clonotype with many counts. This chain uses TRBV7-3 with TRBJ2-1, with 9 nucleotides matching TRBD2. There are 15 residues in the CDR3. Germline-derived CDR1 and CDR2 are SGHTA and FQGTGA. Unmatched junction bases numbered 3, after V lost 4 bases and J lost 2 bases. The CDR3 loop reads CASSSSGRPYNEQFF. CDR3 DNA sequence: TGTGCCAGCAGCTCCAGCGGGAGGCCCTACAATGAGCAGTTCTTC.

The chain recombines TRBV3-1 with TRBJ2-3, with 7 bases aligning to TRBD1. The CDR3 has 14 amino acids. CDR1 is LGHDT, CDR2 YNNKEL, per germline (reference sequence). V lost 2 bases and J lost 3; bases outside the gene matches: 2. CDR3: CASSQRQGTDTQYF. The CDR3 bases are TGTGCCAGCAGCCAACGACAGGGTACAGATACGCAGTATTTT.

This chain uses TRBV7-6 with TRBJ2-1, with TRBD1 identical over 8 bases. This CDR3 is 17 amino acids long. From germline, CDR1 is SGHVS and CDR2 FNYEAQ. V shed 3 bases, J shed 5 bases, and the junction held 12 bases outside the gene matches. The CDR3 DNA reads as TGTGCCAGCAGCTTCACGGGGCAGGGGGCATGGAACAATGAGCAGTTCTTC. Protein: CASSFTGQGAWNNEQFF.

The V and J genes are TRBV30 and TRBJ2-1; TRBD2 is a possible D gene (6 bases). Germline V lookup: CDR1 GTSNPN, CDR2 SVGIG (reference sequence). V was clipped by 7 bases and J by 6 bases, with 13 bases between them. This CDR3 comprises 12 residues. As DNA, the CDR3 is TGTGCCTATGAGTGGGAGGCCAATGAGCAGTTCTTC. It is translated as CAYEWEANEQFF.

This clonotype came up many times. V and J are TRBV10-3 and TRBJ2-1, with TRBD2 as a possible D gene (7 bases). The ends were cut back, 0 bases at V and 6 bases at J, with 21 bases in the middle. Looked up from germline, CDR1 is ENHRY and CDR2 is SYGVKD. The length of the CDR3 is 18 residues. The CDR3 region has the DNA TGTGCCATCAGTGAGTCTCAAATCTGGGGGGGGGCCTTCAATGAGCAGTTCTTC. Its protein product is CAISESQIWGGAFNEQFF.

Notes on this clonotype: Possible read error: a much larger clone is one base away. This rearrangement joins TRBV28 to TRBJ1-2; 7 bases line up with TRBD1. The CDR3 length is 14 residues. The germline V gene has CDR1 MDHEN and CDR2 SYDVKM. CDR3 protein: CASKRQGGNYGHTF. The CDR3 nucleotides read TGTGCCAGCAAGAGACAGGGTGGTAACTATGGCCACACCTTC.

Only a few counts were recorded for this clonotype. Here the CDR3 DNA reads TGTGCCAGTTCCCAGACAGGGGGGATCGGCACCGGGGAGCTGTTTTTT. It specifies CASSQTGGIGTGELFF. This chain links TRBV19 with TRBJ2-2, with TRBD1 identical over 9 bases. Losses at the gene ends were 8 bases for V and 4 bases for J; bases not matched to a gene: 11. Germline lookup yields CDR1 LNHDA and CDR2 SQIVND (reference sequence). The CDR3 has 16 residues.

The chain carries TRBV5-4 and TRBJ2-3; D is uncertain. Trimming removed 4 bases from V and 2 bases from J, with 14 bases in between. The germline V gene encodes CDR1 SGHNT and CDR2 YYREEE (reference sequence). The CDR3 sequence is 15 residues long. The CDR3 bases are TGTGCCAGCAGCCTTAGAACCTACAACACAGATACGCAGTATTTT. Translated: CASSLRTYNTDTQYF.

This clonotype was detected many times. This chain uses TRBV29-1 with TRBJ2-1; 11 bases are a match to TRBD2. Germline loops: CDR1 SQVTM, CDR2 ANQGSEA. V was clipped by 0 bases and J by 11 bases; unmatched bases: 6. The CDR3 runs 14 residues. As DNA, the CDR3 is TGCAGCGTTGAAGAAACCGGGACTAGCGGAAAGCAGTTCTTC. Encoded protein: CSVEETGTSGKQFF.